This T cell receptor beta chain is from a study of T cell repertoires in cytomegalovirus infection. From the reads, TCRdb called clonotypes with MiXCR, one entry per CDR3 protein. The data show 450,000 to 600,000 distinct CDR3 sequences, more than 30% seen once. About this clonotype: Its antigen is not known.

This CDR3 is built from 17 residues. J was trimmed by 3 bases and V by 1 base; bases with no gene match: 8. Germline lookup yields CDR1 MNHEY and CDR2 SVGAGI. Overall study findings and caveats: The ex vivo response was dominated by HLA-C-restricted CMV-specific TCR beta clonotypes.

The sample was cultured PBMCs, taken from culture after CMV antigen stimulation. The sequence came from a human donor in good health (CMV status not recorded). Some clones in this sample may be carry-over from other donors' samples. V is TRBV6-5 and J is TRBJ2-3; 9 bases match TRBD1. CDR3 coding DNA: TGTGCCAGCAGTTACTATGTCGGGACAGGGAGAACAGATACGCAGTATTTT. It yields the protein CASSYYVGTGRTDTQYF.